This T cell receptor beta chain was recorded in a study of control samples from healthy donors and cancer patients. Assay used: immunoSEQ multiplex PCR; TCRdb lists only in-frame clones, some missing. Of about 410,000 clones listed, 90% were seen once; the top ten hold around 6.5%. Trimming cost V 0 bases and J 0 bases, with 11 bases left between them. This CDR3 spans 15 amino acids. Germline values: CDR1 GTSNPN, CDR2 SVGIG (reference sequence). Material for sequencing was PBMCs. The receptor's source is a man aged 35 to 55 with head and neck cancer. V gene TRBV30 combines with J gene TRBJ1-2; TRBD1 might be the D (6 bases). The CDR3 DNA reads as TGTGCCTGGAGTGTAAGGGGGGGTGCTAACTATGGCTACACCTTC. Encoded protein: CAWSVRGGANYGYTF.